This TCR beta chain is drawn from a study of immune aging and cytomegalovirus after organ transplant (dated by TCRdb to the early 2020s). Regarding the study in general: Every transplant recipient was given three-drug immunosuppression consisting of prednisone, tacrolimus, and mycophenolate. Summary of the overall study and its limitations: A larger share of large clones was made up of TEMRA cells, and in the seven largest clones (around 1,900 cells) aged and TEMRA cells were gained while TCM cells were lost. Since the sequencing data did not include a CD57 measurement, a conservative gene-based definition of aging was used in its place. Post-transplant increases in aged-phenotype cells were observed regardless of clone size, following viremia and occurring earlier in large clones (days 200-264) than in small clones.

The sample's time point label, decoded: five sample-tagged time points from pre-transplant (day -1) to day 368 post-transplant, pooled. After thawing, PBMC were stimulated with a CMV IE-1 overlapping peptide library for more than 9 hours, with no transport inhibitors added. After thawing, cells were rested overnight and were then stimulated in R10 medium with CD28/CD49d costimulation. The IE-1 peptide library was made up of 15-amino-acid peptides with 11-amino-acid overlaps. Samples from each time point were barcoded using BD Single-Cell Multiplexing Kit Sample Tags, then pooled and stained with oligo-conjugated anti-CD45RA and sorting antibodies. A BD FACSAria III was used to sort CMV-responsive CD8+CD137+ and CD4+CD154+ T cells at 4-way purity. Blood samples were drawn into EDTA vacutainers and processed by Ficoll gradient within 1-24 hours. Of note for this clonotype: Its antigen specificity is not known. Qualities for individual bases were not recorded, and no much larger clone is one base off.

Receptors were amplified or captured by single-cell sequencing. TCRdb records Illumina NovaSeq 6000 as the sequencer. The BD Rhapsody Targeted mRNA and AbSeq Reagent Kit was used in a microwell format for cell capture and library preparation. The libraries included TCR, sample tags, AbSeq, and targeted mRNA drawn from the Human T-Cell Expression Panel together with custom TOX and TOX2 primers. Sequencing of the libraries was done on an Illumina NovaSeq. Regarding the original processing steps: The analysis covered about 10,000 cells in total, of which around 7,100 were CD8 T cells and 4494 were CD8 T cells with an identifiable TCR CDR3. On the Seven Bridges Genomics platform, raw data were run through the BD Rhapsody Targeted Analysis Pipeline with V(D)J processing. Quality control, Sample Tag demultiplexing with Lex-BDSMK, clone identification with VDJ Explorer, and Seurat clustering were all done in SeqGeq 1.6.0. A clone was considered non-expanded if it made up <1% of CD8 T cells, and considered a clonal expansion if it made up >2.5% of the sample. TCRdb reran the public reads through fastp at Q25 and MiXCR, keeping productive beta chains. Rows matching on CDR3 protein sequence are summarized as one entry with the most common DNA and genes. V and J calls and clone size were set by TCRdb, not the authors. The sample profile shows tens of thousands of distinct CDR3 sequences; 35% to 40% of them were found once. The ten top clones hold less than 30% of the sample.

The source material was CMV peptide-activated CD4+ and CD8+ T cells sorted from blood, sampled at five time points, pooled. The sample's cell subset or site label, in plain terms: sorted CD8+CD137+ and CD4+CD154+ T cells after about 11 h CMV IE-1 peptide stimulation. This clonotype originated in a female donor who had a heart transplant and CMV viremia.

The DNA is TGTGCCAGCAGCCAGGGAGGGCCCGGGTACAATGAGCAGTTCTTC. Translation gives CASSQGGPGYNEQFF. The chain employs TRBV6-5 and TRBJ2-1; 7 central nucleotides agree with TRBD2. The CDR3 numbers 15 residues from cysteine through phenylalanine. Only the CDR3 DNA stays, 45 bases, in frame from base 1. Unmatched junction bases come to 9, with V trimmed by 6 bases and J by 4 bases. Based on the germline V gene, the CDR1 and CDR2 sequences are MNHEY and SVGAGI.